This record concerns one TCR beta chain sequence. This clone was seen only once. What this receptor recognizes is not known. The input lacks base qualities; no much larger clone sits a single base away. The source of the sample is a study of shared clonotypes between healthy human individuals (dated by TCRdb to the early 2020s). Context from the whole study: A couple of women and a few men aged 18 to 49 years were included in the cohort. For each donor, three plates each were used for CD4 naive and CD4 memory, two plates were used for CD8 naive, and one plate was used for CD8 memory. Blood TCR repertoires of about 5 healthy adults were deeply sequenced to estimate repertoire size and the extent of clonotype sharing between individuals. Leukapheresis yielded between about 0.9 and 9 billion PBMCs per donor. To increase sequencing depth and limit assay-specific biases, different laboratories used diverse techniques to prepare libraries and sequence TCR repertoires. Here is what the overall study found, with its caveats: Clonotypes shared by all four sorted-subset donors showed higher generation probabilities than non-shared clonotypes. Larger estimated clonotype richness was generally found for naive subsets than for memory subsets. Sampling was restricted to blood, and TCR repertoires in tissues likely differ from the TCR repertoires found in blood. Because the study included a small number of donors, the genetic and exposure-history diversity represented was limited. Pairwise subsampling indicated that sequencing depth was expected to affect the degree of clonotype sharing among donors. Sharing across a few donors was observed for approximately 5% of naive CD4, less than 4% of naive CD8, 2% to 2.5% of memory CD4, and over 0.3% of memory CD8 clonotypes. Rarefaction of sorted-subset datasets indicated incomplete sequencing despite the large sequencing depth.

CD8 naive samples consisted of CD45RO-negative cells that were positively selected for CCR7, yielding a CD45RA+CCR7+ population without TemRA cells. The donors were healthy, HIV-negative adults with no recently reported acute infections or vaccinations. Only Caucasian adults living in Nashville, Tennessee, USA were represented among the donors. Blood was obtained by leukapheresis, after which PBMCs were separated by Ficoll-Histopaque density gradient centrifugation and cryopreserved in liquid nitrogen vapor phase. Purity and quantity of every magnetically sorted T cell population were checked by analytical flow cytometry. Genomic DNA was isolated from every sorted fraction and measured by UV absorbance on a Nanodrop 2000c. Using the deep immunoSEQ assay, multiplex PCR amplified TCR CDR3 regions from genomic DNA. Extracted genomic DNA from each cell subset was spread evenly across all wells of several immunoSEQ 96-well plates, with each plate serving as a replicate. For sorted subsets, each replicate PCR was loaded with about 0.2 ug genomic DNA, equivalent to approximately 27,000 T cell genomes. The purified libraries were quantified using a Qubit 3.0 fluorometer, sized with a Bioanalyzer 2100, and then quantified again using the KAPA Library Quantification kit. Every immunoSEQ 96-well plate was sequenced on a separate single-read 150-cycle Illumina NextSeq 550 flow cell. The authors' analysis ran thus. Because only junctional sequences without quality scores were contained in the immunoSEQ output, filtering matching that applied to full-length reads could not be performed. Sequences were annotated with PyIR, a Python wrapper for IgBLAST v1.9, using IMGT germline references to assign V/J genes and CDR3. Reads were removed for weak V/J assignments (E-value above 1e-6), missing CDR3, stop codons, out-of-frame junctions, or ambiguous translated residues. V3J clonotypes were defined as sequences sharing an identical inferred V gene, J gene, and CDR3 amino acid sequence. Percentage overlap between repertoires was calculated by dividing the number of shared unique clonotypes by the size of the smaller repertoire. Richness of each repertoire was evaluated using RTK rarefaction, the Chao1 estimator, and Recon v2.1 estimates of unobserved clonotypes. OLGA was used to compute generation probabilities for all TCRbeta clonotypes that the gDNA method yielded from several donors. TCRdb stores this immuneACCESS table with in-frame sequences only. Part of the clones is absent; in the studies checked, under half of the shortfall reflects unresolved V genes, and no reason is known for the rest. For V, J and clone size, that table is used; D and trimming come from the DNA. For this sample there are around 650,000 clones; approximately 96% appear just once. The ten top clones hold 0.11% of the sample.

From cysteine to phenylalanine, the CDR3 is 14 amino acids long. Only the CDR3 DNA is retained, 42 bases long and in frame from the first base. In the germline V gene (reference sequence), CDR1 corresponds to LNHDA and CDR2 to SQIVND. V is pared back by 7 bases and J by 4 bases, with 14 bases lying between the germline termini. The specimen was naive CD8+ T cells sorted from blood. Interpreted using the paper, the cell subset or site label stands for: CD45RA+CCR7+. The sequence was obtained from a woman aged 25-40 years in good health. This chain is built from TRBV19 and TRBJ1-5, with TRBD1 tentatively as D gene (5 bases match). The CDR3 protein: CASTPYGGNQPQHF. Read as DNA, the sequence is TGTGCCAGTACCCCTTACGGGGGGAATCAGCCCCAGCATTTT.